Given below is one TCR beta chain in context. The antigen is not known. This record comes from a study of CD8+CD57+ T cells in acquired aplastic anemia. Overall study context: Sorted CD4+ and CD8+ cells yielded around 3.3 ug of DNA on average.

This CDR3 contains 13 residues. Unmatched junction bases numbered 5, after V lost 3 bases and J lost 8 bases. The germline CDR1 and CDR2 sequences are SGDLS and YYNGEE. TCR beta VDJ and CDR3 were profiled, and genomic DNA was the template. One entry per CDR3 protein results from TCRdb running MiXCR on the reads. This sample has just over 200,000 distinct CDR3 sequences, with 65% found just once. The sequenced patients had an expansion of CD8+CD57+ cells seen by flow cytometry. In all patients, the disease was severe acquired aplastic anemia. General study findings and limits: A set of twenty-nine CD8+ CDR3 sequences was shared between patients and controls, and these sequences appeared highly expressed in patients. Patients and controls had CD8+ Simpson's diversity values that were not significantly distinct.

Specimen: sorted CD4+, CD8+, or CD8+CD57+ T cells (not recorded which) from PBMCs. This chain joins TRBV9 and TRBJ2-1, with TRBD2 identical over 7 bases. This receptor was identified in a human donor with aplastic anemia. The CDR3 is CASSAGTTYEQFF. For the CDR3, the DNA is TGTGCCAGCAGCGCGGGGACTACCTATGAGCAGTTCTTC. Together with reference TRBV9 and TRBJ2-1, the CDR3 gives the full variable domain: DSGVTQTPKHLITATGQRVTLRCSPRSGDLSVYWYQQSLDQGLQFLIQYYNGEERAKGNILERFSAQQFPDLHSELNLSSLELGDSALYFCASSAGTTYEQFFGPGTRLTVL.